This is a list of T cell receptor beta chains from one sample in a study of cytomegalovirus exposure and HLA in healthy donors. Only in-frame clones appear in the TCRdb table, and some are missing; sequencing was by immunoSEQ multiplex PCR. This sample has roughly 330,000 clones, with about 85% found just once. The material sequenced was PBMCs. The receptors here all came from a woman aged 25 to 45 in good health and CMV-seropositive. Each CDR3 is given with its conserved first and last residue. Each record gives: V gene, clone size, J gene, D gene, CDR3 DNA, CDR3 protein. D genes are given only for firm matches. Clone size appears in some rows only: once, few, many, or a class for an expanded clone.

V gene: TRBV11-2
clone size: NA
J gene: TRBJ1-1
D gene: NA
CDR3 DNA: TGTGCCAGCAGCTCTGGGCAATCCGGAGCTTTCTTT
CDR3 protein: CASSSGQSGAFF

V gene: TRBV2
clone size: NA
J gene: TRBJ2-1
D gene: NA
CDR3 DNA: TGTGCCAGCTTCAATGAGCAGTTCTTC
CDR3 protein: CASFNEQFF

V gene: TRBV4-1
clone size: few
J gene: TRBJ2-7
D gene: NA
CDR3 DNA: TGCGCCAGCAGCCAATCCATACAGGCCTACGAGCAGTACTTC
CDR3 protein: CASSQSIQAYEQYF

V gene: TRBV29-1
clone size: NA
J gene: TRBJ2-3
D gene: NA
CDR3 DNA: TGCAGCGTGGGGGAGAGGGCGACGCAGTATTTT
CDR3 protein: CSVGERATQYF

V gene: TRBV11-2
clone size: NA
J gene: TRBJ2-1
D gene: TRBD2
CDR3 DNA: TGTGCCAGCAGCTTAGAGGGACTAACGCCCTTCTTC
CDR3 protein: CASSLEGLTPFF

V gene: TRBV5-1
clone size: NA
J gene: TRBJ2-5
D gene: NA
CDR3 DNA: TGCGCCAGCAGCTTGAACAGGCAAGAGACCCAGTACTTC
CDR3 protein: CASSLNRQETQYF

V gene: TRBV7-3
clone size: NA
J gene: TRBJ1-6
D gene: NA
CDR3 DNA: TGTGCCAGCAGCTCCCCCCTTGGACCTGGGGGTTCACCCCTCCACTTT
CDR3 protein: CASSSPLGPGGSPLHF

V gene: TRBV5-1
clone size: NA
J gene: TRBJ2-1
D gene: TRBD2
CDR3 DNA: TGCGCCAGCAGCTCCTACAGGGAACTAGCGGGCTACAATGAGCAGTTCTTC
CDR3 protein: CASSSYRELAGYNEQFF

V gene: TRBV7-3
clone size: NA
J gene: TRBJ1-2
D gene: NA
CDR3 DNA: TGTGCCAGCAGCTTACGGGGGGATAACTATGGCTACACCTTC
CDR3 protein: CASSLRGDNYGYTF

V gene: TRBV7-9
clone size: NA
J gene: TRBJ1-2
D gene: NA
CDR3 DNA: TGTGCCAGCAGCTCCTCGTCTAGGGCCTATGGCTACACCTTC
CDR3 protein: CASSSSSRAYGYTF

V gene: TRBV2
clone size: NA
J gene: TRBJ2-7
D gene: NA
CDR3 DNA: TGTGCCAGCAGTGGTAGCTACGAGCAGTACTTC
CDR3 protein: CASSGSYEQYF

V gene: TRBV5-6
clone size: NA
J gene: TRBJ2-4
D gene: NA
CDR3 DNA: TGTGCCAGCAGCTTGGACCCGGGGCAGGGCGTAGCCAAAAACATTCAGTACTTC
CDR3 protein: CASSLDPGQGVAKNIQYF

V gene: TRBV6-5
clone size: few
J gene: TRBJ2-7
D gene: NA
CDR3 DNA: TGTGCCAGCAGTTACTCTGGGCCCCTAGACGAGCAGTACTTC
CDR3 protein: CASSYSGPLDEQYF

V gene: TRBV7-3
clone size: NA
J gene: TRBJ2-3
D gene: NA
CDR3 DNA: TGTGCCAGCAGCTTGACTCCAGGGGCCCGGACAGATACGCAGTATTTT
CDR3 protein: CASSLTPGARTDTQYF

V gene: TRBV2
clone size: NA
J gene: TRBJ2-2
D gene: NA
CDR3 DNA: TGTGCCAGCAGTGAAGTCGGGGCAGCGGACACGAACACCGGGGAGCTGTTTTTT
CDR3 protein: CASSEVGAADTNTGELFF

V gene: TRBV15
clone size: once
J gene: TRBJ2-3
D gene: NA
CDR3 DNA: TGTGCCACCAGCAGAGATGCGCTTACGCAGTATTTT
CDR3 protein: CATSRDALTQYF

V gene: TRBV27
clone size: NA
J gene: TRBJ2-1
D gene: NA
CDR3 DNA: TGTGCCAGCAGTTTATTTGGGGTCTTC
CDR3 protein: CASSLFGVF